A selection of T cell receptor beta chains follows, all from one sample in a study of breast tumors, draining lymph nodes, adjacent tissues. TCRdb reprocessed the multiplex PCR reads via MiXCR and lists one record per CDR3 protein. The data contain around 300,000 distinct CDR3 sequences, about 33% of them singletons. The specimen sequenced was axillary lymph node tissue. Receptors originate from a female donor with breast cancer. Some clones in this sample may be carry-over from other donors' samples. Each CDR3 is given with its conserved first and last residue. Each record gives: D gene, V gene, J gene, clone size, CDR3 protein, CDR3 DNA. The D gene is left open where the match is weak. A row's size may be missing; if present it is once, few, many or a size class.

d_gene: TRBD2
v_gene: TRBV7-2
j_gene: TRBJ2-3
abundance: .
CDR3aa: CASRSGLAGVGEDTQYF
CDR3nt: TGTGCCAGCAGATCGGGACTAGCGGGGGTCGGGGAAGATACGCAGTATTTT

d_gene: .
v_gene: TRBV19
j_gene: TRBJ2-4
abundance: .
CDR3aa: CASIPGISGAKNIQYF
CDR3nt: TGTGCCAGTATTCCAGGGATAAGTGGCGCCAAAAACATTCAGTACTTC

d_gene: .
v_gene: TRBV5-6
j_gene: TRBJ2-1
abundance: many
CDR3aa: CASSVILDNLDNEQFF
CDR3nt: TGTGCCAGCAGCGTCATCCTAGATAACCTAGACAATGAGCAGTTCTTC

d_gene: TRBD2
v_gene: TRBV7-2
j_gene: TRBJ2-2
abundance: many
CDR3aa: CASSLSSGFTGELFF
CDR3nt: TGTGCCAGCAGCTTATCTAGCGGATTCACCGGGGAGCTGTTTTTT

d_gene: .
v_gene: TRBV6-1
j_gene: TRBJ2-7
abundance: few
CDR3aa: CASSGERSRYEQYF
CDR3nt: TGTGCCAGCAGTGGGGAGCGGAGCCGCTACGAGCAGTACTTC

d_gene: .
v_gene: TRBV12-3/TRBV12-4
j_gene: TRBJ1-6
abundance: many
CDR3aa: CASSMGPYNSPLHF
CDR3nt: TGTGCCAGCAGCATGGGACCTTACAATTCACCCCTCCACTTT

d_gene: TRBD1
v_gene: TRBV7-6
j_gene: TRBJ2-2
abundance: many
CDR3aa: CASSVTGGGELFF
CDR3nt: TGTGCCAGCAGCGTCACAGGGGGCGGGGAGCTGTTTTTT

d_gene: .
v_gene: TRBV12-3/TRBV12-4
j_gene: TRBJ1-5
abundance: many
CDR3aa: CASSFLFGDNQPQHF
CDR3nt: TGTGCCAGCAGTTTTTTGTTCGGGGATAATCAGCCCCAGCATTTT

d_gene: .
v_gene: TRBV7-8
j_gene: TRBJ2-5
abundance: many
CDR3aa: CASSATEETQYF
CDR3nt: TGTGCCAGCAGCGCCACTGAAGAGACCCAGTACTTC

d_gene: .
v_gene: TRBV7-2
j_gene: TRBJ2-7
abundance: .
CDR3aa: CASSRTGNHEQYF
CDR3nt: TGTGCCAGCAGCCGTACAGGGAACCACGAGCAGTACTTC

d_gene: TRBD2
v_gene: TRBV11-2
j_gene: TRBJ2-3
abundance: .
CDR3aa: CASSQNAPAGGRGTQYF
CDR3nt: TGTGCCAGCAGTCAAAATGCCCCAGCGGGCGGGAGAGGTACGCAGTATTTT

d_gene: .
v_gene: TRBV30
j_gene: TRBJ1-1
abundance: few
CDR3aa: CAWSDRDTEAFF
CDR3nt: TGTGCCTGGAGTGACAGGGACACTGAAGCTTTCTTT

d_gene: TRBD2
v_gene: TRBV5-4
j_gene: TRBJ2-3
abundance: many
CDR3aa: CASSITWTAGGFTDTQYF
CDR3nt: TGTGCCAGCAGCATTACTTGGACAGCGGGAGGGTTCACAGATACGCAGTATTTT

d_gene: .
v_gene: TRBV5-6
j_gene: TRBJ1-2
abundance: .
CDR3aa: CASSFWRGANGYTF
CDR3nt: TGTGCCAGCAGCTTCTGGAGGGGGGCCAATGGCTACACCTTC

d_gene: .
v_gene: TRBV3-1
j_gene: TRBJ2-3
abundance: few
CDR3aa: CASTRASFTDTQYF
CDR3nt: TGTGCCAGCACCCGGGCCAGTTTCACAGATACGCAGTATTTT

d_gene: .
v_gene: TRBV6-1
j_gene: TRBJ2-2
abundance: .
CDR3aa: CASKRDPGTGELFF
CDR3nt: TGTGCCAGCAAAAGGGACCCTGGGACCGGGGAGCTGTTTTTT

d_gene: .
v_gene: TRBV29-1
j_gene: TRBJ2-5
abundance: .
CDR3aa: CSVGPPGNQETQYF
CDR3nt: TGCAGCGTGGGCCCCCCGGGGAACCAAGAGACCCAGTACTTC

d_gene: TRBD2
v_gene: TRBV7-2
j_gene: TRBJ2-7
abundance: many
CDR3aa: CASSRQRTSGDSYEQYF
CDR3nt: TGTGCCAGCAGCCGACAGAGGACTAGCGGGGACTCCTACGAGCAGTACTTC

d_gene: .
v_gene: TRBV24-1
j_gene: TRBJ2-3
abundance: many
CDR3aa: CATSDFPGSTDTQYF
CDR3nt: TGTGCCACCAGTGATTTCCCCGGGAGCACAGATACGCAGTATTTT

d_gene: TRBD2
v_gene: TRBV9
j_gene: TRBJ2-1
abundance: many
CDR3aa: CASSARAGGYEQFF
CDR3nt: TGTGCCAGCAGCGCGAGGGCGGGAGGATACGAGCAGTTCTTC

d_gene: .
v_gene: TRBV11-2
j_gene: TRBJ2-1
abundance: few
CDR3aa: CASSLGPPRNEQFF
CDR3nt: TGTGCCAGCAGCTTAGGGCCCCCGCGCAATGAGCAGTTCTTC

d_gene: .
v_gene: TRBV10-3
j_gene: TRBJ1-2
abundance: few
CDR3aa: CAISEEQAFYGYTF
CDR3nt: TGTGCCATCAGTGAGGAACAGGCTTTCTATGGCTACACCTTC

d_gene: .
v_gene: TRBV5-1
j_gene: TRBJ2-6
abundance: many
CDR3aa: CASSLGPSSGANVLTF
CDR3nt: TGCGCCAGCAGCTTGGGTCCGAGCTCTGGGGCCAACGTCCTGACTTTC

d_gene: .
v_gene: TRBV9
j_gene: TRBJ2-2
abundance: many
CDR3aa: CASSALLNTGELFF
CDR3nt: TGTGCCAGCAGCGCGCTACTAAACACCGGGGAGCTGTTTTTT

d_gene: TRBD2
v_gene: TRBV3-1
j_gene: TRBJ2-7
abundance: .
CDR3aa: CACRRLAGGPNEQYF
CDR3nt: TGTGCCTGCAGACGACTAGCGGGAGGGCCCAACGAGCAGTACTTC

d_gene: TRBD1
v_gene: TRBV5-6
j_gene: TRBJ1-2
abundance: few
CDR3aa: CASSHKGTGVKVYGYTF
CDR3nt: TGTGCCAGCAGCCACAAAGGAACAGGGGTCAAGGTCTATGGCTACACCTTC

d_gene: TRBD1
v_gene: TRBV29-1
j_gene: TRBJ1-3
abundance: .
CDR3aa: CSVARGQGSGNTIYF
CDR3nt: TGCAGCGTTGCCCGGGGACAGGGGTCTGGAAACACCATATATTTT

d_gene: .
v_gene: TRBV12-5
j_gene: TRBJ1-5
abundance: many
CDR3aa: CASGLGGIQPQHF
CDR3nt: TGTGCTAGTGGTTTGGGGGGGATTCAGCCCCAGCATTTT